This T cell receptor (beta chain) was captured by sequencing in a study of beta chain features in type 1 diabetes. For the study at large: Cell yields, age and gender were similar between patients and healthy donors.

A sort by CD45RO/CCR7/CD25/CD127/CD95/CD27 yielded CD4+ naive, central memory, regulatory and stem cell-like memory cells. Over 95% purity was reached by all sorted populations. V shed 6 bases and J shed 2 bases, with 20 bases lying between them. Germline CDR1 and CDR2: MNHEY and SMNVEV (reference sequence). This CDR3 is 16 amino acids long. Reverse transcription of all isolated RNA meant that expressed TCRB transcripts were sequenced. Read counts averaged approximately 3.5 million for samples of naive, central memory and regulatory T cells. Measured with immunoSEQ multiplex PCR; TCRdb has only the in-frame clones, and not every one. The sample comprises hundreds of thousands of clones, 14% of which are singletons, and around 0.03% rests with the top ten.

The chain recombines TRBV27 with TRBJ2-7, with D possibly being TRBD2 (5 bases). This TCR derives from a middle-aged woman in good health. The sequencing sample was made of naive CD4+ T cells from blood. The CDR3 here is CASSRTRAPGTYEQYF. The CDR3 DNA follows: TGTGCCAGCAGCCGAACTCGGGCGCCCGGGACCTACGAGCAGTACTTC.